This T cell receptor beta chain was sequenced for a study of T cell clones after liver transplantation. Study information: TCRbeta sequencing after a pre-transplant mixed lymphocyte reaction identified graft-donor-reactive clones, later tracked in post-transplant blood.

Study-level points and caveats: In a couple of subjects, few donor cells limited the measurable donor-reactive repertoire. Circulating graft-donor-reactive CD4 TCRbeta sequences fell significantly post-transplant in most of the 8 subjects.

The junction had 10 bases not matched to a gene; V was cut back by 4 bases and J by 5 bases. Germline V gene sequence: CDR1 MGHRA, CDR2 YSYEKL. This CDR3 is 15 amino acids long. The repertoire was sequenced with immunoSEQ multiplex PCR; TCRdb's copy has only in-frame clones and lacks some. The table shows 6,200 or so clones, with more than 75% occurring only once. Thawed unstimulated PBMCs were FACS-sorted by CD3, CD4 and CD8 into two populations. In this sample, this clone turned up once. What it binds is not known. The V and J genes are TRBV4-1 and TRBJ2-7; 8 bases match TRBD2. The input for sequencing was CD8+ T cells from blood, taken almost 47 months after liver transplant. This receptor was taken from a human patient who received a liver transplant. The graft donor may account for some of the T cells. CDR3 DNA sequence: TGCGCCAGCAGCCCGGCCGGGGGGGGCCTCGACGAGCAGTACTTC. This translates into CASSPAGGGLDEQYF.